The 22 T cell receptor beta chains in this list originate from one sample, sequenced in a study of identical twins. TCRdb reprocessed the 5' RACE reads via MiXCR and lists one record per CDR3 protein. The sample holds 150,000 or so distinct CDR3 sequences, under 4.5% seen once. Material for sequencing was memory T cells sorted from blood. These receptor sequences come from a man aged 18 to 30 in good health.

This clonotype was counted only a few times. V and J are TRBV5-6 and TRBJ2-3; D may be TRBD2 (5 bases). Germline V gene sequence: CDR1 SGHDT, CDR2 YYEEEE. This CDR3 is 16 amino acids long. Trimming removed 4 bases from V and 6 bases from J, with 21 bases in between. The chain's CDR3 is CASSEGQDAAWDTQYF. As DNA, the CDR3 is TGTGCCAGCAGCGAGGGCCAGGACGCAGCATGGGATACGCAGTATTTT.

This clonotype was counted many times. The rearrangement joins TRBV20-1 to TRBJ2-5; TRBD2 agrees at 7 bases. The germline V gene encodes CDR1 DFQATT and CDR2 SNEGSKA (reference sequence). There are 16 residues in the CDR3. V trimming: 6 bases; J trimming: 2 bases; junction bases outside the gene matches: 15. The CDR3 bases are TGCAGTGCCGATCCCTTAAACAGCGGGAATCAAGAGACCCAGTACTTC. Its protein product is CSADPLNSGNQETQYF.

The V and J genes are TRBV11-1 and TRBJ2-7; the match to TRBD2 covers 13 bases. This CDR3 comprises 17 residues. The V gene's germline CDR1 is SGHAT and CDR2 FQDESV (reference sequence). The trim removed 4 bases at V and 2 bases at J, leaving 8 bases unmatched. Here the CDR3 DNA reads TGTGCCAGCAGCTCCAGGACTAGCGGGAGTTATACCTACGAGCAGTACTTC. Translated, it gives CASSSRTSGSYTYEQYF.

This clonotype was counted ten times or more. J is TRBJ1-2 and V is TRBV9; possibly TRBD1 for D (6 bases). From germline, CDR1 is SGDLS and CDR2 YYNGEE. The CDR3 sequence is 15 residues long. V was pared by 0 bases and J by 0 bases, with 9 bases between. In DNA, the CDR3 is TGTGCCAGCAGCGTAGGAACAGGGACTAACTATGGCTACACCTTC. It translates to CASSVGTGTNYGYTF.

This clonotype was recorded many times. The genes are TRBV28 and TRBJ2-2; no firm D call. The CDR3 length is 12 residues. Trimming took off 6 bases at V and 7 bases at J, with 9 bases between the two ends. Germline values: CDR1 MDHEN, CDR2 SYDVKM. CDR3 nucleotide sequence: TGTGCCAGCAGACCCCTGGGCGGGGAGCTGTTTTTT. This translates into CASRPLGGELFF.

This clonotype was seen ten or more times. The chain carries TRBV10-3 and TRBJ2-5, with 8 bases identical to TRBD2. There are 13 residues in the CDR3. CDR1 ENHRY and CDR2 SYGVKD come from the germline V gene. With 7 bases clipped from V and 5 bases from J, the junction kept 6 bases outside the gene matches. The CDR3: CAIKAGAGETQYF. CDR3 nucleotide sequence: TGTGCCATCAAAGCGGGAGCTGGGGAGACCCAGTACTTC.

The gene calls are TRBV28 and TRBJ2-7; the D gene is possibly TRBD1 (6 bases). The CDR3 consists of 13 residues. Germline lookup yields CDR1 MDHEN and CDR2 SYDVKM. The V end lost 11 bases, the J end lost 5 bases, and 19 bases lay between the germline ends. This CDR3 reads CAARGPLDHEQYF. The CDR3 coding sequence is TGTGCCGCCAGGGGACCTCTGGACCACGAGCAGTACTTC.

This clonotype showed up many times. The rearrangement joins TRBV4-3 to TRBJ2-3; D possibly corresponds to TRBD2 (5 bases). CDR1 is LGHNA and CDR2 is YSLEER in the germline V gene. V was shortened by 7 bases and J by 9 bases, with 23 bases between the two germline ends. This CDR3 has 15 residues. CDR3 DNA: TGCGCCAGCACCCCCCGGGTCTCGAGCACGGGGACGCAGTATTTT. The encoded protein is CASTPRVSSTGTQYF.

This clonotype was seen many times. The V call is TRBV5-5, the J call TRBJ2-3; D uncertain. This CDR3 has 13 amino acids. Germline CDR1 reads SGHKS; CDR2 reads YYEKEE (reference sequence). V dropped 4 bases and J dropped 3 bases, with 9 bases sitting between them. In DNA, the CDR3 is TGTGCCAGCAGCCTACCCGGGACAGATACGCAGTATTTT. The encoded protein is CASSLPGTDTQYF.

CDR3 bases: TGTGCCAGCAGCTTGGTGAGTCTAGCGAGGAGCGAGCAGTTCTTC. Residues: CASSLVSLARSEQFF. This chain links TRBV5-4 with TRBJ2-1, with D tentatively TRBD2 (6 bases). The CDR3 loop spans 15 amino acids. V was clipped by 0 bases and J by 10 bases, with 17 bases between them. In germline, CDR1 is SGHNT, CDR2 YYREEE (reference sequence).

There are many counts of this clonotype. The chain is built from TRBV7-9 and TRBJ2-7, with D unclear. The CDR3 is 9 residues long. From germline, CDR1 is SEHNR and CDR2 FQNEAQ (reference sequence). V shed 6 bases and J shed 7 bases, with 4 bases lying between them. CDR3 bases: TGTGCCAGCAGGGGGGAGCAGTACGTC. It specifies CASRGEQYV.

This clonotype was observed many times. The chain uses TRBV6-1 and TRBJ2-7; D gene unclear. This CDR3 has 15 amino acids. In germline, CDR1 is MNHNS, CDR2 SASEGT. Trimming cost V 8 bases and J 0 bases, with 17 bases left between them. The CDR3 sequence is CASGRKAGSSYEQYF. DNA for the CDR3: TGTGCCAGCGGCCGTAAGGCAGGAAGCTCCTACGAGCAGTACTTC.

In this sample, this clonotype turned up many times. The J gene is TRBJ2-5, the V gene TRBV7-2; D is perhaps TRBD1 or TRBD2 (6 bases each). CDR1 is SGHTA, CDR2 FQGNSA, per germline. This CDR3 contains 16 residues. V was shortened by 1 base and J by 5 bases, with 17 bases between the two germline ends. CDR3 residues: CASSLEGGRGWETQYF. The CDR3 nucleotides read TGTGCCAGCAGCTTAGAAGGGGGGCGCGGGTGGGAGACCCAGTACTTC.

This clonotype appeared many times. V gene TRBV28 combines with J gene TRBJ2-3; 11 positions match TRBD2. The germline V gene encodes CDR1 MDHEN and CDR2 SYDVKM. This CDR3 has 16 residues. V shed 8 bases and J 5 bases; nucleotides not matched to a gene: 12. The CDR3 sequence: CASSRTSGSRGDTQYF. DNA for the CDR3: TGTGCCAGCTCACGAACTAGCGGGAGTCGGGGAGATACGCAGTATTTT.

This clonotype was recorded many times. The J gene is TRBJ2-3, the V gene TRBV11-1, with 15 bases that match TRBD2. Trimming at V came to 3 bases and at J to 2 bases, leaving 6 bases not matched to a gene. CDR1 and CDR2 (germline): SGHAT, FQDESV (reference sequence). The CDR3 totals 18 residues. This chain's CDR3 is CASSFIGLAGGYTDTQYF. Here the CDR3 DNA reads TGTGCCAGCAGCTTCATTGGACTAGCGGGAGGGTACACAGATACGCAGTATTTT.

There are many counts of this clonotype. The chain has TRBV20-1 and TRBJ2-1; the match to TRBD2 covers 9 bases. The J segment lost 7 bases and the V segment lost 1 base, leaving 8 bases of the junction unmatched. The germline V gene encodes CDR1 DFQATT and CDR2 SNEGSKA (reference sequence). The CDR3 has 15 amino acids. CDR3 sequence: CSARVQPGLANEQFF. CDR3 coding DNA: TGCAGTGCTAGAGTACAGCCGGGACTAGCTAATGAGCAGTTCTTC.

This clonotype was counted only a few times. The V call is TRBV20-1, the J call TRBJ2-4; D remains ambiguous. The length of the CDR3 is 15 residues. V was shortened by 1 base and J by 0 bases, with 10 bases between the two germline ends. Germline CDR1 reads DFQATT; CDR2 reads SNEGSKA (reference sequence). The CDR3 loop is CSARAQVLAKNIQYF. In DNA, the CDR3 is TGCAGTGCTAGAGCCCAGGTCTTAGCCAAAAACATTCAGTACTTC.

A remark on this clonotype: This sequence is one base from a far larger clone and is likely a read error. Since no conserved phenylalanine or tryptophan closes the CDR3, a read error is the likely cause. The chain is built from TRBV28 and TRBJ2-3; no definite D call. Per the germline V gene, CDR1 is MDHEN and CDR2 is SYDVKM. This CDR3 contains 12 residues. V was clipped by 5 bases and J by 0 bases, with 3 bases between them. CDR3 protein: CASSRSTDTQYV. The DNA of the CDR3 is TGTGCCAGCAGTCGGAGCACAGATACGCAGTATGTT.

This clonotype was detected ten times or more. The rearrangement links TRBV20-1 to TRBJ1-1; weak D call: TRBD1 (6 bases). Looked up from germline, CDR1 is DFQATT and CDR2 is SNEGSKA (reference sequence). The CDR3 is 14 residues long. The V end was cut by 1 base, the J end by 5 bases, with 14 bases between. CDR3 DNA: TGCAGTGCTAGAGTTGGGGGGCCGGGAACTGAAGCTTTCTTT. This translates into CSARVGGPGTEAFF.

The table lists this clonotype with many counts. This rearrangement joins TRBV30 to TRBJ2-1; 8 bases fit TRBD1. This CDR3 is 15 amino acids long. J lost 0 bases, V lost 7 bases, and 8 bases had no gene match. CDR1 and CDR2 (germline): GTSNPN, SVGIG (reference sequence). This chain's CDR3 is CALTSQGGSYNEQFF. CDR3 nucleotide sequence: TGTGCCTTGACTTCACAGGGGGGCTCCTACAATGAGCAGTTCTTC.

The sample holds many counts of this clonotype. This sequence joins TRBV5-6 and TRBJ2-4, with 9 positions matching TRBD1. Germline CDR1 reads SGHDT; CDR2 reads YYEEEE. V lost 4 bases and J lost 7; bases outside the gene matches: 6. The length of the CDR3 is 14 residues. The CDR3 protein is CASSETGGDNIQYF. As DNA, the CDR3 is TGTGCCAGCAGCGAGACAGGGGGAGATAACATTCAGTACTTC.

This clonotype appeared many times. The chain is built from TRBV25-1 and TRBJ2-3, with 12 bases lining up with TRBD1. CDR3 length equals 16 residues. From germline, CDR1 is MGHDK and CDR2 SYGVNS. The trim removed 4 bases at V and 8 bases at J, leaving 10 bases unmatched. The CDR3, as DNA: TGTGCCAGCAGTGGGACCGGGACAGGGGGCGCAGGTACGCAGTATTTT. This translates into CASSGTGTGGAGTQYF. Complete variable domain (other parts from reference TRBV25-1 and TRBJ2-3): EADIYQTPRYLVIGTGKKITLECSQTMGHDKMYWYQQDPGMELHLIHYSYGVNSTEKGDLSSESTVSRIRTEHFPLTLESARPSHTSQYLCASSGTGTGGAGTQYFGPGTRLTVL.